The next 32 T cell receptor beta chains were all read from a single sample in a study of blood T cell repertoires in COVID-19. Libraries were prepared by immunoSEQ multiplex PCR; TCRdb keeps only in-frame clonotypes and omits some of them. In the table there are 100,000 or so clones, more than 90% of which are singletons. Sequencing was performed on peripheral blood. These receptors were collected from a human donor with active COVID-19. The donor label of this sample is uncertain.

The gene calls are TRBV2 and TRBJ1-4; TRBD1 matches at 10 bases. Trimming removed 7 bases from V and 10 bases from J; junction bases left unmatched: 6. The CDR3 consists of 13 residues. Looked up from germline, CDR1 is SNHLY and CDR2 is FYNNEI. The CDR3 sequence: CASNGQGGGKLFF. The DNA of the CDR3 is TGTGCCAGCAATGGACAGGGGGGCGGAAAACTGTTTTTT.

J is TRBJ2-5 and V is TRBV7-8; no clear D. This CDR3 is 12 amino acids long. Germline V gene data show CDR1 as SGHVS and CDR2 as FQNEAQ. V gave up 1 base and J gave up 5 bases, with 5 bases separating them. The CDR3 reads CASSLGRETQYF. In DNA, the CDR3 is TGTGCCAGCAGCTTAGGGCGGGAGACCCAGTACTTC.

V gene TRBV18 combines with J gene TRBJ2-1; tentative D call: TRBD2 (5 bases). Germline assignment: CDR1 KGHSH and CDR2 LQKENI. The V end lost 3 bases, the J end lost 2 bases, and 11 bases lay between the germline ends. This CDR3 spans 15 amino acids. CDR3 amino acids: CASSPLALAYNEQFF. Here the CDR3 DNA reads TGTGCCAGCTCACCCTTGGCACTAGCCTACAATGAGCAGTTCTTC.

This chain links TRBV2 with TRBJ1-3; D gene unclear. Trimming stripped 2 bases from V and 6 bases from J, with 14 bases between. Germline CDR1 SNHLY, CDR2 FYNNEI. The CDR3 totals 15 residues. CDR3 DNA sequence: TGTGCCAGCAGTGAAAGCCTACCTGGTCAAAACACCATATATTTT. Residues: CASSESLPGQNTIYF.

The chain carries TRBV11-3 and TRBJ2-1; D possibly corresponds to TRBD1 (7 bases). The CDR3 is 16 amino acids. V lost 5 bases, J lost 10 bases, and 24 bases lay in between. Per germline, CDR1 SGHNT and CDR2 YENEEA. The chain's CDR3 is CASSTRGGGPGGEQFF. The DNA for the CDR3 is TGTGCCAGCAGCACACGCGGAGGGGGCCCTGGGGGCGAGCAGTTCTTC. The entire variable domain, with the rest obtained from reference TRBV11-3 and TRBJ2-1, is as follows: EAGVVQSPRYKIIEKKQPVAFWCNPISGHNTLYWYLQNLGQGPELLIRYENEEAVDDSQLPKDRFSAERLKGVDSTLKIQPAELGDSAVYLCASSTRGGGPGGEQFFGPGTRLTVL.

V usage is TRBV3-1 (or the pseudogene TRBV3-2) and J usage is TRBJ1-1, with 9 bases aligning to TRBD1. The CDR3 totals 15 residues. V shed 0 bases, J shed 7 bases, and the junction held 6 bases outside the gene matches. From germline, CDR1 is LGHDT and CDR2 YNNKEL (reference sequence). The chain's CDR3 is CASSQDLDRGGEAFF. Written as DNA, the CDR3 is TGTGCCAGCAGCCAAGATCTGGACAGGGGAGGTGAAGCTTTCTTT.

The chain has TRBV19 and TRBJ2-3, with 8 bases that match TRBD2. CDR1 LNHDA and CDR2 SQIVND come from the germline V gene (reference sequence). This CDR3 is 15 amino acids long. V shed 5 bases and J 0 bases; nucleotides not matched to a gene: 4. The chain's CDR3 is CASSAASGSTDTQYF. The CDR3 DNA sequence: TGTGCCAGTAGTGCGGCTAGCGGGAGCACAGATACGCAGTATTTT.

The gene calls are TRBV19 and TRBJ2-7, with D unresolved. This CDR3 has 13 residues. V lost 5 bases, J lost 3 bases, and 11 bases lay in between. Per germline, CDR1 LNHDA and CDR2 SQIVND (reference sequence). The CDR3 loop is CASSFTAVYEQYF. The CDR3 DNA follows: TGTGCCAGTAGTTTTACAGCTGTCTACGAGCAGTACTTC.

The CDR3 spells CASSPRRAASTDTQYF. CDR3 DNA sequence: TGTGCCAGCAGTCCCCGTAGAGCGGCGAGCACAGATACGCAGTATTTT. The chain employs TRBV28 and TRBJ2-3; a weak D match, TRBD2 (5 bases). The length of the CDR3 is 16 residues. Germline-derived CDR1 and CDR2 are MDHEN and SYDVKM. The V end was cut by 5 bases, the J end by 0 bases, with 15 bases between.

The chain links TRBV6-1 to TRBJ2-3, with 7 bases identical to TRBD2. Germline values: CDR1 MNHNS, CDR2 SASEGT. After removal of 2 bases from V and 2 bases from J, the junction contained 13 bases not matched to a gene. The CDR3 contains 18 residues. CDR3 sequence reads: CASSERARGEGYTDTQYF. As DNA, the CDR3 is TGTGCCAGCAGTGAAAGAGCCCGGGGGGAGGGTTACACAGATACGCAGTATTTT.

This chain connects TRBV19 to TRBJ1-2; D gene uncertain. The V gene's germline CDR1 is LNHDA and CDR2 SQIVND (reference sequence). V was trimmed by 10 bases and J by 8 bases, leaving 17 bases between them. The CDR3 has 12 residues. The CDR3, as DNA: TGTGCCACCCTCCGCGGAACGGTCGGCTACACCTTC. This codes for CATLRGTVGYTF.

The chain carries TRBV2 and TRBJ1-1; D not resolved. CDR3 length: 11 amino acids. Trimming removed 7 bases from V and 1 base from J, with 4 bases in between. CDR1 SNHLY and CDR2 FYNNEI come from the germline V gene. In DNA, the CDR3 is TGTGCCAGCAACAAGAACACTGAAGCTTTCTTT. Protein: CASNKNTEAFF. Supplemented by reference TRBV2 and TRBJ1-1, the full variable domain reads EPEVTQTPSHQVTQMGQEVILRCVPISNHLYFYWYRQILGQKVEFLVSFYNNEISEKSEIFDDQFSVERPDGSNFTLKIRSTKLEDSAMYFCASNKNTEAFFGQGTRLTVV.

The V call is TRBV27, the J call TRBJ2-7, with a tentative D call TRBD2 (6 bases). This CDR3 spans 15 amino acids. V gave up 4 bases and J gave up 2 bases, with 15 bases separating them. CDR1 and CDR2 (germline): MNHEY, SMNVEV (reference sequence). The CDR3: CASSSRAGVTYEQYF. The CDR3 DNA is TGTGCCAGCAGTTCGAGAGCGGGCGTGACCTACGAGCAGTACTTC.

This chain links TRBV4-3 with TRBJ2-7; 7 bases fit TRBD2. The V segment lost 0 bases and the J segment 4 bases; nucleotides outside the gene matches: 6. Germline V CDR1 and CDR2: LGHNA, YSLEER. This CDR3 spans 15 amino acids. The CDR3 sequence: CASSQEFGGGYEQYF. The DNA for the CDR3 is TGCGCCAGCAGCCAAGAATTTGGGGGGGGGTACGAGCAGTACTTC.

The chain employs TRBV27 and TRBJ2-3, with TRBD2 identical over 11 bases. Germline V CDR1 and CDR2: MNHEY, SMNVEV (reference sequence). This CDR3 is built from 15 residues. The V gene end was trimmed by 6 bases and the J gene end by 5 bases; junction bases not matched to a gene: 7. The CDR3 sequence is CASRHSGRAGDTQYF. CDR3 DNA sequence: TGTGCCAGCAGGCATAGCGGGAGGGCAGGAGATACGCAGTATTTT.

This CDR3 is CASSLGGTDTQYF. Written as DNA, the CDR3 is TGTGCCAGCAGCTTAGGAGGCACAGATACGCAGTATTTT. This chain uses TRBV7-9 with TRBJ2-3; D is uncertain. The CDR3 spans 13 residues. V lost 1 base, J lost 1 base, and 3 bases lay in between. Germline V gene sequence: CDR1 SEHNR, CDR2 FQNEAQ (reference sequence).

This chain uses TRBV5-1 with TRBJ2-7; 8 bases are a match to TRBD1. CDR3 length: 16 residues. The ends lost 5 bases at V and 6 bases at J; junction bases unmatched: 16. Germline V gives CDR1 SGHRS, CDR2 YFSETQ. DNA of the CDR3: TGCGCCAGCAGGCCACCTACCTCAGGGGGCTGGATCGAGCAGTACTTC. It specifies CASRPPTSGGWIEQYF.

This chain joins TRBV28 and TRBJ1-2; TRBD1 matches at 11 bases. Germline V gives CDR1 MDHEN, CDR2 SYDVKM. V dropped 5 bases and J dropped 4; count of bases not matched to a gene: 6. This CDR3 is built from 15 residues. CDR3 loop: CASSRTGGGVYGYTF. The CDR3 coding sequence is TGTGCCAGCAGTAGGACAGGGGGCGGAGTCTATGGCTACACCTTC.

The chain links TRBV3-1 (or the pseudogene TRBV3-2) to TRBJ2-7; a possible D gene is TRBD2 (5 bases). This CDR3 has 15 amino acids. V dropped 4 bases and J dropped 4 bases, with 17 bases sitting between them. Germline lookup yields CDR1 LGHDT and CDR2 YNNKEL (reference sequence). The CDR3 reads CASSRAVFLTYEQYF. DNA for the CDR3: TGTGCCAGCAGCCGAGCGGTTTTCTTAACTTACGAGCAGTACTTC.

This sequence joins TRBV5-1 and TRBJ2-4; TRBD2 might be the D (5 bases). The germline V and J ends were trimmed by 4 bases and 0 bases, with 17 bases remaining between them. Germline V gene data show CDR1 as SGHRS and CDR2 as YFSETQ. The CDR3 sequence is 17 residues long. CDR3 sequence reads: CASSPRGLSLAKNIQYF. CDR3 DNA sequence: TGCGCCAGCAGCCCCCGGGGTCTCTCTCTAGCCAAAAACATTCAGTACTTC. Complete variable domain (other parts from reference TRBV5-1 and TRBJ2-4): KAGVTQTPRYLIKTRGQQVTLSCSPISGHRSVSWYQQTPGQGLQFLFEYFSETQRNKGNFPGRFSGRQFSNSRSEMNVSTLELGDSALYLCASSPRGLSLAKNIQYFGAGTRLSVL.

CDR3 sequence: CASSLALGQSETQYF. In DNA, the CDR3 is TGCGCCAGCAGCTTGGCCTTGGGACAGTCGGAGACCCAGTACTTC. This chain uses TRBV5-1 with TRBJ2-5, with 7 bases lining up with TRBD1. The germline V gene encodes CDR1 SGHRS and CDR2 YFSETQ. The CDR3 totals 15 residues. With V trimmed by 0 bases and J by 5 bases, 7 bases remained unmatched.

The chain uses TRBV2 and TRBJ1-2; TRBD1 aligns across 9 bases. CDR1 is SNHLY, CDR2 FYNNEI, per germline. There are 14 residues in the CDR3. V dropped 3 bases and J dropped 6; count of bases not matched to a gene: 5. The CDR3 here is CASSEGQGSDGYTF. CDR3 sequence (DNA): TGTGCCAGCAGTGAGGGACAGGGAAGTGATGGCTACACCTTC.

V gene TRBV19 combines with J gene TRBJ2-7; TRBD2 matches 15 bases. Looked up from germline, CDR1 is LNHDA and CDR2 is SQIVND (reference sequence). The CDR3 contains 17 residues. V lost 3 bases, J lost 0 bases, and 3 bases stayed unmatched. CDR3 nucleotide sequence: TGTGCCAGTAGTATTGGACTAGCGGGGGGGATCTCCTACGAGCAGTACTTC. Amino acid sequence: CASSIGLAGGISYEQYF.

The CDR3 loop is CASGLVSSYNEQFF. The CDR3 nucleotides read TGTGCTAGTGGTTTGGTCAGCTCCTACAATGAGCAGTTCTTC. The J gene is TRBJ2-1, the V gene TRBV12-5; D is unresolved. The CDR3 is 14 residues long. With 0 bases removed from V and 0 bases from J, the gap between germline ends came to 3 bases. Germline V gene sequence: CDR1 LGHNT, CDR2 FRNRAP.

The count of this clone is one. V usage is TRBV28 and J usage is TRBJ1-2; D is unresolved. CDR3 length: 13 amino acids. The V gene lost 6 bases and the J gene lost 4 bases, with 12 bases spanning the gap. The germline CDR1 and CDR2 sequences are MDHEN and SYDVKM. CDR3 residues: CASRLGEFYGYTF. The DNA of the CDR3 is TGTGCCAGCAGACTTGGGGAGTTCTATGGCTACACCTTC.

This clone was seen only once. The V gene is TRBV27, the J gene TRBJ2-2; 8 positions match TRBD2. Germline trimming cut 6 bases from V and 5 bases from J; bases unmatched to any gene: 5. Germline CDR1 and CDR2: MNHEY and SMNVEV (reference sequence). The CDR3 sequence is 14 residues long. The CDR3 coding sequence is TGTGCCAGCAGCCAAAGCGGGGGAACCGGGGAGCTGTTTTTT. Its protein product is CASSQSGGTGELFF.

This clone was recorded once. The V gene is TRBV16, the J gene TRBJ2-2; D may be TRBD2 (6 bases). Germline V CDR1 and CDR2: KGHSY, FQNENV. This CDR3 has 15 amino acids. Trimming pared 1 base from V and 4 bases from J, leaving 10 bases between. CDR3 residues: CASSQFFGGTGELFF. The CDR3 DNA is TGTGCCAGCAGCCAATTCTTCGGGGGCACCGGGGAGCTGTTTTTT.

The CDR3: CASSPLGDRYEQYF. CDR3 sequence (DNA): TGTGCCAGCAGCCCCTTAGGAGACCGCTACGAGCAGTACTTC. The chain uses TRBV3-1 (or the pseudogene TRBV3-2) and TRBJ2-7; D not resolved. CDR3 length equals 14 residues. CDR1 and CDR2 (germline): LGHDT, YNNKEL (reference sequence). With 4 bases removed from V and 3 bases from J, the gap between germline ends came to 13 bases.

The V call is TRBV13, the J call TRBJ2-3, with TRBD1 as a possible D gene (6 bases). The CDR3 is 18 residues long. Germline CDR1 is PRHDT and CDR2 is FYEKMQ (reference sequence). Trimming took 4 bases from V and 4 from J, leaving 24 bases between them. The CDR3 spells CASSYTKIQGFVADTQYF. CDR3 in DNA: TGTGCCAGCAGCTACACCAAAATACAGGGCTTTGTGGCAGATACGCAGTATTTT.

The chain couples TRBV4-2 to TRBJ2-2; tentatively, D is TRBD1 (5 bases). Trimming removed 4 bases from V and 1 base from J, with 16 bases in between. This CDR3 is built from 17 residues. Germline CDR1 and CDR2: LGHNA and YNFKEQ. For the CDR3, the DNA is TGTGCCAGCAGCCGTGTCATTGGGGCGTGGAACACCGGGGAGCTGTTTTTT. It encodes CASSRVIGAWNTGELFF.

The chain employs TRBV2 and TRBJ1-1; 7 positions agree with TRBD1. Germline CDR1 reads SNHLY; CDR2 reads FYNNEI. The CDR3 has 16 amino acids. J gave up 0 bases and V 11 bases, and 15 bases lay outside the gene matches. The CDR3 bases are TGTGCCGGCCAGTGGTTGACAGGGATCATGAACACTGAAGCTTTCTTT. Translation gives CAGQWLTGIMNTEAFF.

The chain is built from TRBV28 and TRBJ2-7; 11 positions agree with TRBD1. Trimming at V came to 6 bases and at J to 0 bases, leaving 4 bases not matched to a gene. Germline CDR1 is MDHEN and CDR2 is SYDVKM. The CDR3 sequence is 15 residues long. As DNA, the CDR3 is TGTGCCAGCAGCCTCGGGACAGGGGGCTCCTACGAGCAGTACTTC. Amino acid sequence: CASSLGTGGSYEQYF.